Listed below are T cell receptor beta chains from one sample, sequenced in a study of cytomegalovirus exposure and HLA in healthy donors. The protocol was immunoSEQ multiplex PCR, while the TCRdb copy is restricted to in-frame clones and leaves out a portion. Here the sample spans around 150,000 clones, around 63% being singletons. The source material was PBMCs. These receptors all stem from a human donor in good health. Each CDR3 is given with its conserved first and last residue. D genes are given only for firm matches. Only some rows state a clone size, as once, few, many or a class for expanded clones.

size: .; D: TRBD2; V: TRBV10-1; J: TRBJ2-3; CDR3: CASSERAGGNTQYF; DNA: TGCGCCAGCAGTGAGCGAGCGGGAGGCAATACGCAGTATTTT
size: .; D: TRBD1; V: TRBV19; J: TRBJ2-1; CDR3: CASSPGQGAGNEQFF; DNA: TGTGCCAGTAGTCCGGGACAGGGGGCTGGAAATGAGCAGTTCTTC
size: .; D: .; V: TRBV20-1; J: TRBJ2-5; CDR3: CSATEETQYF; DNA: TGCAGTGCTACGGAAGAGACCCAGTACTTC
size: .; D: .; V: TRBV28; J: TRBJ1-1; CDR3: CASSLQGTEAFF; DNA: TGTGCCAGCAGTTTGCAGGGGACTGAAGCTTTCTTT
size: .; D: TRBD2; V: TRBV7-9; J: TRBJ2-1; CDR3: CASSLGAGGYNEQFF; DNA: TGTGCCAGCAGCTTAGGAGCGGGAGGGTACAATGAGCAGTTCTTC
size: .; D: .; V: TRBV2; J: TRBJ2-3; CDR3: CASIRGQREQYF; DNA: TGTGCCAGCATACGAGGTCAACGGGAGCAGTATTTT
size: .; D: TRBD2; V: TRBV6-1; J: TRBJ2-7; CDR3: CASSERASGAYEQYF; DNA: TGTGCCAGCAGTGAAAGGGCTAGCGGAGCCTACGAGCAGTACTTC
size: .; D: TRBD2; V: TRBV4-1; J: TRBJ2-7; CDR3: CASSQDLSGRTSYEQYF; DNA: TGCGCCAGCAGCCAAGACTTGAGCGGGAGGACAAGCTACGAGCAGTACTTC
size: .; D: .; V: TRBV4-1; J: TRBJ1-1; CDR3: CASSQGALNTEAFF; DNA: TGCGCCAGCAGCCAAGGGGCTCTGAACACTGAAGCTTTCTTT
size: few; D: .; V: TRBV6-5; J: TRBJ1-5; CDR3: CASSRGGDQPQHF; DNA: TGTGCCAGCAGTCGGGGGGGAGATCAGCCCCAGCATTTT
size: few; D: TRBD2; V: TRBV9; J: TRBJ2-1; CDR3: CASSVGIAGGYEQFF; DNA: TGTGCCAGCAGCGTAGGAATAGCGGGAGGCTATGAGCAGTTCTTC
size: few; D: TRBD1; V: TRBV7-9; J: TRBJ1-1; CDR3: CASSHHPGDRGIVDTEAFF; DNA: TGTGCCAGCAGCCACCACCCCGGCGACAGGGGGATCGTCGACACTGAAGCTTTCTTT
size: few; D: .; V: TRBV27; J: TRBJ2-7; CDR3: CASSSLASYEQYF; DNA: TGTGCCAGCAGTTCTCTGGCTTCCTACGAGCAGTACTTC
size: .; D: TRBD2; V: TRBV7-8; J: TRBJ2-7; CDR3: CASSLRRGETYEQYF; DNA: TGTGCCAGCAGCTTACGACGGGGGGAAACCTACGAGCAGTACTTC
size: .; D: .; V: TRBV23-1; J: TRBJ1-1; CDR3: CASSQSGGTMNTEAFF; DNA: TGCGCCAGCAGTCAATCGGGAGGGACCATGAACACTGAAGCTTTCTTT
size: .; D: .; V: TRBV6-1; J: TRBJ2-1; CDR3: CASSENYNEQFF; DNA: TGTGCCAGCAGCGAGAACTACAATGAGCAGTTCTTC
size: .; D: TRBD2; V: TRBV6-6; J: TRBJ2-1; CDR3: CASRSGLAGPYNEQFF; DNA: TGTGCCAGCAGATCCGGACTAGCGGGGCCCTACAATGAGCAGTTCTTC
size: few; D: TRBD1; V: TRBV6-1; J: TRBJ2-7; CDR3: CASKGDRVSYEQYF; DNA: TGTGCCAGCAAGGGAGACAGGGTCTCCTACGAGCAGTACTTC
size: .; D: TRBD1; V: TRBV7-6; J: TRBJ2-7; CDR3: CASSLSPGQGVGEQYF; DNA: TGTGCCAGCAGCTTGAGCCCCGGACAGGGTGTCGGCGAGCAGTACTTC
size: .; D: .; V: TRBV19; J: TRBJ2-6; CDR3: CASSMRAGPSGANVLTF; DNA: TGTGCCAGTAGTATGAGGGCAGGTCCCTCAGGGGCCAACGTCCTGACTTTC
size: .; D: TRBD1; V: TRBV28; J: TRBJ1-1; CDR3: CASSSLRGPRGNTEAFF; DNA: TGTGCCAGCAGTTCCCTCAGGGGGCCCAGGGGGAACACTGAAGCTTTCTTT
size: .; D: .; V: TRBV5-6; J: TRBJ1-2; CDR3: CASTRRQEPGGYTF; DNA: TGTGCCAGCACCCGTCGACAGGAGCCAGGAGGCTACACCTTC
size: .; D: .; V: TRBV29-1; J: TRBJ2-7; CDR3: CSVEGVDSAAYEQYF; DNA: TGCAGCGTTGAGGGCGTGGACAGCGCCGCCTACGAGCAGTACTTC
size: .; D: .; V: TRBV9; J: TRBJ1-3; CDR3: CASSVDRAPQDTIYF; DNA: TGTGCCAGCAGCGTAGACCGTGCCCCACAGGACACCATATATTTT
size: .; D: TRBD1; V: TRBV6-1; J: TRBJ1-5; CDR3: CASSATQGAGQPQHF; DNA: TGTGCCAGCAGTGCTACGCAGGGGGCAGGTCAGCCCCAGCATTTT
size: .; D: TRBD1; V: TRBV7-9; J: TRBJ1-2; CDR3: CASSWAGDRGQLGYGYTF; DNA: TGTGCCAGCAGCTGGGCGGGGGACAGGGGGCAACTTGGCTATGGCTACACCTTC
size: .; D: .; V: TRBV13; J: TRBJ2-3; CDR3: CASSSRHVTDTQYF; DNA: TGTGCCAGCAGCTCCCGACACGTAACAGATACGCAGTATTTT
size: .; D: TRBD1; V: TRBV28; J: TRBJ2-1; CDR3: CASSYTLTNRDRAYNEQFF; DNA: TGTGCCAGCAGTTACACCCTTACCAACCGGGACAGGGCCTACAATGAGCAGTTCTTC
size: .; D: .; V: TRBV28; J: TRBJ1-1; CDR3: CASSLGRGNTEAFF; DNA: TGTGCCAGCAGTTTAGGACGGGGGAACACTGAAGCTTTCTTT
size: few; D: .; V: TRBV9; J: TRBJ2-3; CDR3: CASSAGVDTQYF; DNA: TGTGCCAGCAGCGCCGGGGTAGATACGCAGTATTTT
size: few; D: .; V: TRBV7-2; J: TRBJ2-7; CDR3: CASSLAGRVGYEQYF; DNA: TGTGCCAGCAGCTTAGCTGGCAGGGTTGGCTACGAGCAGTACTTC
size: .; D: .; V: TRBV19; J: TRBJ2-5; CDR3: CASSPQGRETQYF; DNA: TGTGCCAGTAGTCCCCAGGGGCGAGAGACCCAGTACTTC
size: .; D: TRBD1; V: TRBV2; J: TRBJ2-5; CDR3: CASRSGTGAWETQYF; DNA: TGTGCCAGCAGGTCCGGGACAGGGGCGTGGGAGACCCAGTACTTC
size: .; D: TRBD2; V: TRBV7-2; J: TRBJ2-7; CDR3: CASSFGGTGGLSYEQYF; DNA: TGTGCCAGCAGCTTTGGGGGTACGGGAGGGCTCTCCTACGAGCAGTACTTC
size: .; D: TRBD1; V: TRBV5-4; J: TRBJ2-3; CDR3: CANRDRESDTQYF; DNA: TGTGCCAACCGGGACAGGGAATCAGATACGCAGTATTTT
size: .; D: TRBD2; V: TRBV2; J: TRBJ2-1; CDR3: CASSLTSGERKNEQFF; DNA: TGTGCCAGCAGTCTCACTAGCGGGGAACGAAAGAATGAGCAGTTCTTC
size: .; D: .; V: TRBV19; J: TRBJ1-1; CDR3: CASSISGQDTEAFF; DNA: TGTGCCAGTAGTATATCAGGGCAGGACACTGAAGCTTTCTTT
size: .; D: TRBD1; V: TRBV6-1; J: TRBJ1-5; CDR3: CASSATQGDNQPQHF; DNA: TGTGCCAGCAGTGCCACCCAGGGGGATAATCAGCCCCAGCATTTT
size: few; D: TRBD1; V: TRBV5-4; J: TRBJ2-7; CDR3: CASSGQGNEQYF; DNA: TGTGCCAGCAGTGGACAGGGGAACGAGCAGTACTTC
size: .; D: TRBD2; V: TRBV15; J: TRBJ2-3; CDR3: CATSRDRGGRAGADTQYF; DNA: TGTGCCACCAGCAGAGACCGCGGAGGGAGGGCCGGCGCAGATACGCAGTATTTT
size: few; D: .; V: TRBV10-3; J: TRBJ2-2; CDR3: CAISEGLTGELFF; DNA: TGTGCCATCAGTGAGGGGCTCACCGGGGAGCTGTTTTTT
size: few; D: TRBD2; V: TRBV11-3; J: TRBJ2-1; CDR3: CASSHRGLAGGYPYNEQFF; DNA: TGTGCCAGCAGCCACCGAGGACTAGCGGGAGGCTACCCCTACAATGAGCAGTTCTTC